The clone carrying this T cell receptor beta chain was counted a few times. Its antigen remains unidentified. The data derive from a study of response to subunit inactivated influenza vaccine. Study observations and caveats: The authors put forward the suggestion that each seasonal influenza vaccination may bring in only a limited number of new T cells.

Per the germline V gene, CDR1 is MNHEY and CDR2 is SVGAGI. Trimming pared 4 bases from V and 4 bases from J, leaving 11 bases between. The CDR3 has 14 residues. TCRdb reanalysed the RT-PCR reads using MiXCR and keeps one entry per CDR3 protein. The sample shows about 620,000 distinct CDR3 sequences, roughly 10% of them seen only once. The receptor was isolated from a man over 45 who received an inactivated influenza vaccine. The V gene is TRBV6-5, the J gene TRBJ1-3, with D possibly matching TRBD1 (6 bases). The sequences come from PBMCs from blood, collected on the day of vaccination. DNA for the CDR3: TGTGCCAGCAGTTCCGGAGGACAGGGAAACACCATATATTTT. This translates into CASSSGGQGNTIYF.